Following are 24 T cell receptor beta chains from one sample sequenced in a study of human T cells and chemical hapten exposure. Time point noted: patch test 3, about 24 weeks after DPC sensitization. Treatment meaning: therapeutic diphenylcyclopropenone sensitization with weekly scalp DPC. TCRdb itself ran the RACE reads through MiXCR, one entry per CDR3 protein. This table holds 60,000 to 65,000 distinct CDR3 sequences, roughly 9.6% found once. The sequencing here drew on whole blood, taken in connection with sensitization to the hapten diphenylcyclopropenone (DPC). Receptors originate from a woman younger than 45 with alopecia areata. Some clones in this sample may be carry-over from other donors' samples.

This clonotype was seen ten or more times. The CDR3 here is CASSSGSTDTQYF. In DNA form, the CDR3 reads TGTGCCAGTAGTAGCGGGAGCACAGATACGCAGTATTTT. The chain uses TRBV18 and TRBJ2-3; TRBD2 aligns across 7 bases. Germline V CDR1 and CDR2: KGHSH, LQKENI. J lost 0 bases, V lost 9 bases, and 3 bases had no gene match. CDR3 length: 13 residues.

This clonotype appeared many times. V gene TRBV6-2 or TRBV6-3 combines with J gene TRBJ2-3, with TRBD2 matching 7 bases. The V gene end was trimmed by 0 bases and the J gene end by 2 bases; junction bases not matched to a gene: 8. CDR1 is MNHEY and CDR2 is SVGEGT in the germline V gene. The CDR3 totals 17 residues. The CDR3 sequence: CASSYSALAENTDTQYF. The CDR3, as DNA: TGTGCCAGCAGTTACTCGGCCCTAGCGGAAAACACAGATACGCAGTATTTT.

This clonotype was counted a few times. The chain recombines TRBV28 with TRBJ2-7; 10 bases fit TRBD2. The germline CDR1 and CDR2 sequences are MDHEN and SYDVKM. V lost 3 bases, J lost 7 bases, and 9 bases stayed unmatched. This CDR3 is built from 15 residues. The CDR3 is CASSLLAGATGEQYF. DNA for the CDR3: TGTGCCAGCAGTTTGCTAGCGGGGGCGACCGGAGAGCAGTACTTC.

This clonotype was seen repeatedly, ten times or more. The chain uses TRBV12-3 or TRBV12-4 and TRBJ1-5; 8 nucleotides line up with TRBD1. This CDR3 spans 15 amino acids. The V gene end was trimmed by 4 bases and the J gene end by 2 bases; junction bases not matched to a gene: 4. CDR3 sequence: CASSSGQGGNQPQHF. The CDR3 nucleotides read TGTGCCAGCAGTTCCGGACAGGGCGGCAATCAGCCCCAGCATTTT.

This clonotype showed up many times. The chain links TRBV2 to TRBJ1-5; 11 bases match TRBD1. CDR1 is SNHLY, CDR2 FYNNEI, per germline. The V gene end was trimmed by 4 bases and the J gene end by 7 bases; junction bases not matched to a gene: 3. This CDR3 contains 14 residues. CDR3 in amino acids: CASSGTGGRQPQHF. CDR3 DNA sequence: TGTGCCAGCAGTGGGACAGGGGGCCGGCAGCCCCAGCATTTT. Based on the CDR3 plus reference TRBV2 and TRBJ1-5, the full variable domain is EPEVTQTPSHQVTQMGQEVILRCVPISNHLYFYWYRQILGQKVEFLVSFYNNEISEKSEIFDDQFSVERPDGSNFTLKIRSTKLEDSAMYFCASSGTGGRQPQHFGDGTRLSIL.

This clonotype has more than one count but fewer than ten. The rearrangement links TRBV7-2 to TRBJ1-6; a weak D match, TRBD1 (6 bases). CDR3 length: 15 amino acids. From germline, CDR1 is SGHTA and CDR2 FQGNSA. V was cut by 4 bases and J by 7 bases, with 14 bases left in between. The CDR3 region has the DNA TGTGCCAGCAGCTGGGGGGCAATTAGGAATTCACCCCTCCACTTT. Its translation: CASSWGAIRNSPLHF.

V is TRBV6-2 or TRBV6-3 and J is TRBJ2-1; 8 positions agree with TRBD1. This CDR3 is built from 15 residues. Germline V gives CDR1 MNHEY, CDR2 SVGEGT. With 5 bases clipped from V and 6 bases from J, the junction kept 9 bases outside the gene matches. This chain's CDR3 is CASSTAGTGLNEQFF. As DNA, the CDR3 is TGTGCCAGCAGTACTGCCGGGACAGGCCTCAATGAGCAGTTCTTC.

This clonotype is labeled medium-sized. This likely comes from a read error, as the CDR3 has no conserved phenylalanine or tryptophan at its end. The DNA is left out, because the CDR3 cannot be placed on it with certainty; the CDR3 is given as TCRdb lists it. V gene TRBV7-8 combines with J gene TRBJ2-7; TRBD1 was called by the table and not checked on the DNA. Including both end residues, the CDR3 is 10 amino acids long. Germline CDR1 reads SGHVS; CDR2 reads FQNEAQ. CDR3 residues: CASSPLIGSG.

This clonotype showed up just a few times. The V and J genes are TRBV7-2 and TRBJ2-1; TRBD2 aligns across 10 bases. The length of the CDR3 is 17 residues. Germline V gene sequence: CDR1 SGHTA, CDR2 FQGNSA. J gave up 7 bases and V 0 bases, and 9 bases lay outside the gene matches. The CDR3 spells CASSLASASGSRNEQFF. CDR3 in DNA: TGTGCCAGCAGCTTAGCGTCGGCTAGCGGGAGTAGGAATGAGCAGTTCTTC.

The chain recombines TRBV20-1 with TRBJ2-4, with D perhaps matching TRBD1 (5 bases). This CDR3 is 13 amino acids long. Germline assignment: CDR1 DFQATT and CDR2 SNEGSKA (reference sequence). Trimming shortened V by 0 bases and J by 8 bases, and 11 bases separated the two germline ends. The CDR3 DNA sequence: TGCAGTGCTAGAGATCCAGGGAAGGACATTCAGTACTTC. Translation: CSARDPGKDIQYF.

In regard to this clonotype: One end of the junction fails to match germline, which may point to a read error. V gene TRBV12-3 or TRBV12-4 combines with J gene TRBJ2-6, with D possibly matching TRBD2 (5 bases). This CDR3 comprises 18 residues. CDR3 in DNA: TGTGCCAGCACTTCAGGCGGGCGAGGAGGCTCTTGGGCCAACGTCCTGACTTTC. It specifies CASTSGGRGGSWANVLTF.

This sequence joins TRBV20-1 and TRBJ2-3; D may match TRBD1 or TRBD2 (6 bases each). The CDR3 totals 14 residues. V lost 6 bases and J 2 bases, leaving 15 bases between the germline ends. Germline-derived CDR1 and CDR2 are DFQATT and SNEGSKA (reference sequence). DNA of the CDR3: TGCAGTGCGGGGGGCCGGACTAACACAGATACGCAGTATTTT. This codes for CSAGGRTNTDTQYF.

The chain couples TRBV4-2 to TRBJ1-4; D perhaps matches TRBD1 (6 bases). V lost 2 bases, J lost 8 bases, and 9 bases lay in between. The CDR3 has 13 amino acids. Per germline, CDR1 LGHNA and CDR2 YNFKEQ. The CDR3 bases are TGTGCCAGCAGCCAAAACAGGGCGGAAAAACTGTTTTTT. This encodes CASSQNRAEKLFF.

This clonotype was seen a few times. The rearrangement joins TRBV21-1 to TRBJ1-6. TRBV21-1 is tagged as a pseudogene. CDR3 length equals 12 residues. The CDR3 DNA follows: TGTGCCAGCAGCACCCGACGCCCACCCCTCCACTTT. Translating gives CASSTRRPPLHF.

In its sample, this clonotype was seen a few times. The chain recombines TRBV10-3 with TRBJ1-1, with D uncertain. V was trimmed by 6 bases and J by 1 base, leaving 9 bases between them. Germline loops: CDR1 ENHRY, CDR2 SYGVKD. This CDR3 is 13 amino acids long. The CDR3 DNA reads as TGTGCCATCAGGCCGAAAGGGAACACTGAAGCTTTCTTT. It specifies CAIRPKGNTEAFF.

Many counts were recorded for this clonotype. V gene TRBV12-3 or TRBV12-4 combines with J gene TRBJ2-7; the match to TRBD1 covers 7 bases. V shed 4 bases, J shed 5 bases, and the junction held 11 bases outside the gene matches. The CDR3 consists of 15 residues. The CDR3 DNA reads TGTGCCAGCAGTTCAACCCTCGGCAGGGGGAACGAGCAGTACTTC. Translating gives CASSSTLGRGNEQYF.

This clonotype showed up just a few times. V usage is TRBV11-2 and J usage is TRBJ2-3; D unresolved. Trimming stripped 2 bases from V and 2 bases from J, with 11 bases between. Per germline, CDR1 SGHAT and CDR2 FQNNGV. This CDR3 comprises 15 residues. CDR3 protein: CASSLTTQTTDTQYF. The CDR3 DNA follows: TGTGCCAGCAGCTTAACTACCCAGACCACAGATACGCAGTATTTT.

This clonotype was seen a handful of times. V is TRBV7-6 and J is TRBJ1-3, with TRBD1 identical over 7 bases. Germline CDR1 SGHVS, CDR2 FNYEAQ. The CDR3 consists of 20 residues. V gave up 2 bases and J gave up 0 bases; unmatched junction bases: 16. The CDR3 protein is CASSLLGLQGTAGSGNTIYF. The CDR3 DNA reads as TGTGCCAGCAGCTTATTGGGCTTACAGGGGACGGCGGGCTCTGGAAACACCATATATTTT.

This sequence joins TRBV11-2 and TRBJ2-1; 8 positions match TRBD2. V was clipped by 7 bases and J by 9 bases; unmatched bases: 11. Germline V gene data show CDR1 as SGHAT and CDR2 as FQNNGV. This CDR3 comprises 14 residues. The CDR3 region has the DNA TGTGCCAGCAACAAACGTGGCGGGGGGACTGAGCAGTTCTTC. Translation: CASNKRGGGTEQFF.

This clonotype appeared many times. V and J are TRBV19 and TRBJ2-7; possibly TRBD1 for D (5 bases). V was cut by 6 bases and J by 5 bases, with 20 bases left in between. Germline CDR1 and CDR2: LNHDA and SQIVND (reference sequence). The CDR3 contains 15 residues. Here the CDR3 reads CASSRRGSPFDEQYF. For the CDR3, the DNA is TGTGCCAGTAGCCGTAGGGGAAGCCCTTTCGACGAGCAGTACTTC.

The chain combines TRBV5-1 with TRBJ2-3; maybe TRBD1 (6 bases). This CDR3 region has 15 residues. The V gene lost 0 bases and the J gene lost 3 bases, with 11 bases spanning the gap. Germline V gene sequence: CDR1 SGHRS, CDR2 YFSETQ. The CDR3 protein is CASSLAFTGTDTQYF. CDR3 DNA sequence: TGCGCCAGCAGCTTGGCCTTTACAGGGACAGATACGCAGTATTTT.

This clonotype came up many times. This chain joins TRBV4-3 and TRBJ2-1; D is ambiguous. Germline V gives CDR1 LGHNA, CDR2 YSLEER. The V end was cut by 4 bases, the J end by 2 bases, with 9 bases between. The CDR3 is made up of 14 amino acids. CDR3 bases: TGCGCCAGCAGCCGTAGTGGAACCTACAATGAGCAGTTCTTC. Amino acid sequence: CASSRSGTYNEQFF.

This clonotype appeared many times. The J gene is TRBJ2-1, the V gene TRBV30; D is unclear. CDR1 and CDR2 from the germline V gene are GTSNPN and SVGIG (reference sequence). The V end was cut by 0 bases, the J end by 0 bases, with 12 bases between. The CDR3 has 16 residues. CDR3 sequence reads: CAWSVMTLSSYNEQFF. In nucleotides, the CDR3 is TGTGCCTGGAGTGTAATGACCTTGAGCTCCTACAATGAGCAGTTCTTC.

This clonotype was detected ten times or more. The chain recombines TRBV6-2 or TRBV6-3 with TRBJ2-5; no clear D gene. The CDR3 is 14 residues long. The V end was cut by 2 bases, the J end by 4 bases, with 11 bases between. The germline V gene has CDR1 MNHEY and CDR2 SVGEGT. This chain's CDR3 is CASSYVGRGETQYF. The CDR3 DNA reads as TGTGCCAGCAGTTACGTGGGTCGCGGAGAGACCCAGTACTTC.